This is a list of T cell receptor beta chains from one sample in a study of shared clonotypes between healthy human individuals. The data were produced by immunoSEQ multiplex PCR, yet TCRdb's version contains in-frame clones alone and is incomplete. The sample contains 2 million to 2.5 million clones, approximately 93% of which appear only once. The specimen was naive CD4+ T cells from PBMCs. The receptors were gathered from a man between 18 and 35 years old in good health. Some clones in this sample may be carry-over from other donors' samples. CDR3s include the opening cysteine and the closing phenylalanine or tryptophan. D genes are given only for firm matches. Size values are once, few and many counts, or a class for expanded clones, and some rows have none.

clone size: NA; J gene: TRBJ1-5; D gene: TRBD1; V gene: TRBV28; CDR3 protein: CASRTGGSSNQPQHF; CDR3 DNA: TGTGCCAGCAGGACAGGGGGCTCTAGCAATCAGCCCCAGCATTTT
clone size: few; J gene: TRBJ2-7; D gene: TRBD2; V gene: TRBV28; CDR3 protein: CASSSSGTSFYEQYF; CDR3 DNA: TGTGCCAGCAGTTCCTCCGGGACTAGCTTTTACGAGCAGTACTTC
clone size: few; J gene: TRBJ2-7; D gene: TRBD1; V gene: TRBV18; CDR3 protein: CASSPGDRESYEQYF; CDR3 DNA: TGTGCCAGCTCGCCCGGAGACAGGGAATCATACGAGCAGTACTTC
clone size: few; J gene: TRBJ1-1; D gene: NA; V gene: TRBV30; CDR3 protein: CAWRENTEAFF; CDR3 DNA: TGTGCCTGGAGGGAAAACACTGAAGCTTTCTTT
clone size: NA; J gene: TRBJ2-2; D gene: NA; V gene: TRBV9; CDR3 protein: CASSVAWNTATGELFF; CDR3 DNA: TGTGCCAGCAGCGTAGCGTGGAACACGGCCACCGGGGAGCTGTTTTTT
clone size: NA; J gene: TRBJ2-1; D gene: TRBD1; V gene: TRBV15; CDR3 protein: CATSRDLTGDEQFF; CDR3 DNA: TGTGCCACCAGCAGAGATTTGACAGGGGACGAGCAGTTCTTC
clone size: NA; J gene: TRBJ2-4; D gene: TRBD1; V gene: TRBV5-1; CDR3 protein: CASSPRQGGAKNIQYF; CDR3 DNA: TGCGCCAGCAGCCCCCGACAGGGGGGGGCCAAAAACATTCAGTACTTC
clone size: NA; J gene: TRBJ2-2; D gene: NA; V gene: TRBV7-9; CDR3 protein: CASSLLPAGNNTGELFF; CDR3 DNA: TGTGCCAGCAGCTTACTCCCGGCCGGGAACAACACCGGGGAGCTGTTTTTT
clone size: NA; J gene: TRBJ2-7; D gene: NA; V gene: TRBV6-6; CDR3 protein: CASSYRTDTYEQYF; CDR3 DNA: TGTGCCAGCAGTTACCGTACTGACACCTACGAGCAGTACTTC
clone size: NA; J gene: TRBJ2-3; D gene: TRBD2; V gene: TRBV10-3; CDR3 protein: CAISGLAGGRDTQYF; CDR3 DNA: TGTGCCATCAGTGGACTAGCGGGAGGGCGAGATACGCAGTATTTT
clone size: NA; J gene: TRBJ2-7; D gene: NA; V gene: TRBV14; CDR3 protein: CASSQNPRGIYEQYF; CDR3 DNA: TGTGCCAGCAGCCAAAACCCCCGGGGGATCTACGAGCAGTACTTC
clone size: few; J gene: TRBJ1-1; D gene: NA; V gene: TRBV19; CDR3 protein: CASSISQEPSRAFF; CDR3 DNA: TGTGCCAGTAGTATTTCTCAGGAACCGAGTCGGGCTTTCTTT
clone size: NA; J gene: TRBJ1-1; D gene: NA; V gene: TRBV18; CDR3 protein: CASSHPGFGTFF; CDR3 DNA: TGTGCCAGCTCACACCCAGGGTTTGGAACTTTCTTT
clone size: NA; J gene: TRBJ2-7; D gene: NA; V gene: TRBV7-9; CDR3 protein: CASSLAGWSPYEQYF; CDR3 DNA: TGTGCCAGCAGCTTAGCGGGATGGTCTCCCTACGAGCAGTACTTC
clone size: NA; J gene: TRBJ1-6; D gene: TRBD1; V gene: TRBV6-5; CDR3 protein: CASIRLQGGSPLHF; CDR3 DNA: TGTGCCAGCATCCGACTCCAGGGGGGTTCACCCCTCCACTTT
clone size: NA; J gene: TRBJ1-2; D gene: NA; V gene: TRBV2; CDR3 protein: CASSGRPTSNYGYTF; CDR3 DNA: TGTGCCAGCAGTGGACGACCGACTTCCAACTATGGCTACACCTTC